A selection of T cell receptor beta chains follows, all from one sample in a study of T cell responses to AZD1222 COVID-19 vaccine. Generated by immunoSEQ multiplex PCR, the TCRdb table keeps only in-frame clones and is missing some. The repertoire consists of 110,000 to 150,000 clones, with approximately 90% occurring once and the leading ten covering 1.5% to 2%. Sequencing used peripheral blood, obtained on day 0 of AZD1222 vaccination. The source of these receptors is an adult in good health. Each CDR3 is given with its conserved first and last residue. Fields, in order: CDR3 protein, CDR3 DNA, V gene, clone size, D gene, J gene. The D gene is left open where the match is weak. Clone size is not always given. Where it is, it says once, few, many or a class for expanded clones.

CDR3 protein: CASSLEGVDSPLHF; CDR3 DNA: TGTGCCAGCAGCTTAGAGGGGGTGGATTCACCCCTCCACTTT; V gene: TRBV7-9; clone size: -; D gene: -; J gene: TRBJ1-6
CDR3 protein: CASSPTPDYMGHEQYF; CDR3 DNA: TGTGCCAGCAGCCCCACCCCAGACTACATGGGCCACGAGCAGTACTTC; V gene: TRBV7-3; clone size: -; D gene: -; J gene: TRBJ2-7
CDR3 protein: CASSQGGWGTEAFF; CDR3 DNA: TGCGCCAGCAGCCAAGGGGGGTGGGGCACTGAAGCTTTCTTT; V gene: TRBV4-1; clone size: -; D gene: -; J gene: TRBJ1-1
CDR3 protein: CASSEREYNEQFF; CDR3 DNA: TGTGCCAGCAGTGAGCGGGAGTACAATGAGCAGTTCTTC; V gene: TRBV6-4; clone size: once; D gene: TRBD2; J gene: TRBJ2-1
CDR3 protein: CASSHRTDTQYF; CDR3 DNA: TGTGCCAGCAGTCACCGGACAGATACGCAGTATTTT; V gene: TRBV12-3/TRBV12-4; clone size: -; D gene: -; J gene: TRBJ2-3
CDR3 protein: CASSSIVRGKRETQYF; CDR3 DNA: TGTGCCAGCAGCTCCATTGTGCGGGGGAAAAGGGAGACCCAGTACTTC; V gene: TRBV7-6; clone size: once; D gene: TRBD2; J gene: TRBJ2-5
CDR3 protein: CASSFGPGQEAFF; CDR3 DNA: TGTGCCAGCAGCTTCGGACCGGGCCAAGAAGCTTTCTTT; V gene: TRBV7-9; clone size: -; D gene: -; J gene: TRBJ1-1
CDR3 protein: CASSERVGVWQPQHF; CDR3 DNA: TGTGCCAGCAGTGAACGGGTCGGGGTTTGGCAGCCCCAGCATTTT; V gene: TRBV6-1; clone size: once; D gene: -; J gene: TRBJ1-5
CDR3 protein: CASGTDRSYEQYF; CDR3 DNA: TGTGCCAGCGGTACAGATCGGAGCTACGAGCAGTACTTC; V gene: TRBV2; clone size: -; D gene: -; J gene: TRBJ2-7
CDR3 protein: CASSQGAVAEQFF; CDR3 DNA: TGTGCCAGCAGCCAAGGTGCAGTGGCTGAGCAGTTCTTC; V gene: TRBV14; clone size: -; D gene: -; J gene: TRBJ2-1
CDR3 protein: CASSFGGEGQPQHF; CDR3 DNA: TGCGCCAGCAGCTTTGGTGGGGAAGGCCAGCCCCAGCATTTT; V gene: TRBV5-1; clone size: once; D gene: -; J gene: TRBJ1-5
CDR3 protein: CASSDRLGGTDTQYF; CDR3 DNA: TGCGCCAGCAGTGATCGACTAGGAGGCACAGATACGCAGTATTTT; V gene: TRBV10-1; clone size: -; D gene: -; J gene: TRBJ2-3
CDR3 protein: CASSSLYEQYF; CDR3 DNA: TGTGCCAGCAGTTCCCTCTACGAGCAGTACTTC; V gene: TRBV27; clone size: -; D gene: -; J gene: TRBJ2-7
CDR3 protein: CASSQVLAGVHTDTQYF; CDR3 DNA: TGTGCCAGCAGCCAAGTTCTAGCGGGGGTCCACACAGATACGCAGTATTTT; V gene: TRBV3-1/TRBV3-2; clone size: -; D gene: TRBD2; J gene: TRBJ2-3
CDR3 protein: CASSQEGLATDTQYF; CDR3 DNA: TGTGCCAGCAGCCAAGAAGGCCTGGCCACAGATACGCAGTATTTT; V gene: TRBV3-1/TRBV3-2; clone size: -; D gene: -; J gene: TRBJ2-3
CDR3 protein: CASSQWTGGDGELFF; CDR3 DNA: TGCGCCAGCAGCCAATGGACAGGGGGTGACGGGGAGCTGTTTTTT; V gene: TRBV4-1; clone size: -; D gene: TRBD1; J gene: TRBJ2-2
CDR3 protein: CASSQDGGSSYNEQFF; CDR3 DNA: TGCGCCAGCAGCCAAGACGGCGGGAGCTCCTACAATGAGCAGTTCTTC; V gene: TRBV4-1; clone size: -; D gene: TRBD2; J gene: TRBJ2-1
CDR3 protein: CASSPSGGGTQETQYF; CDR3 DNA: TGTGCCAGCAGCCCTTCTGGCGGGGGAACCCAAGAGACCCAGTACTTC; V gene: TRBV6-2/TRBV6-3; clone size: -; D gene: TRBD2; J gene: TRBJ2-5
CDR3 protein: CASSPTTGTVNSPLHF; CDR3 DNA: TGCGCCAGCAGCCCGACCACCGGGACGGTTAATTCACCCCTCCACTTT; V gene: TRBV5-1; clone size: -; D gene: -; J gene: TRBJ1-6
CDR3 protein: CASSLKELGARNTEAFF; CDR3 DNA: TGTGCCAGCAGCTTAAAGGAGCTTGGGGCCCGGAACACTGAAGCTTTCTTT; V gene: TRBV7-2; clone size: -; D gene: -; J gene: TRBJ1-1
CDR3 protein: CASSQDGLATDTQYF; CDR3 DNA: TGTGCCAGCAGCCAAGATGGACTAGCTACAGATACGCAGTATTTT; V gene: TRBV4-2; clone size: few; D gene: TRBD2; J gene: TRBJ2-3
CDR3 protein: CASSTGSEKLFF; CDR3 DNA: TGTGCCAGCAGCACGGGGAGTGAAAAACTGTTTTTT; V gene: TRBV6-5; clone size: -; D gene: -; J gene: TRBJ1-4
CDR3 protein: CASSPAGTLSSYEQYF; CDR3 DNA: TGTGCCAGCAGCCCAGCCGGAACTCTCAGCTCCTACGAGCAGTACTTC; V gene: TRBV3-1/TRBV3-2; clone size: -; D gene: -; J gene: TRBJ2-7
CDR3 protein: CASSSKGGFDTQYF; CDR3 DNA: TGTGCCAGCAGTTCCAAGGGGGGATTCGATACGCAGTATTTT; V gene: TRBV6-5; clone size: -; D gene: -; J gene: TRBJ2-3
CDR3 protein: CASSRQGNTIYF; CDR3 DNA: TGTGCCAGCAGTCGTCAGGGAAACACCATATATTTT; V gene: TRBV25-1; clone size: once; D gene: -; J gene: TRBJ1-3
CDR3 protein: CASSQDRANQPQHF; CDR3 DNA: TGTGCCAGCAGCCAAGACCGTGCGAATCAGCCCCAGCATTTT; V gene: TRBV3-1/TRBV3-2; clone size: -; D gene: -; J gene: TRBJ1-5
CDR3 protein: CASSQGRTSLNEQFF; CDR3 DNA: TGTGCCAGCAGCCAGGGTCGGACTAGCTTGAATGAGCAGTTCTTC; V gene: TRBV7-8; clone size: -; D gene: TRBD2; J gene: TRBJ2-1
CDR3 protein: CSARDTVEQYF; CDR3 DNA: TGCAGTGCTAGAGATACGGTCGAGCAGTACTTC; V gene: TRBV20-1; clone size: -; D gene: -; J gene: TRBJ2-7
CDR3 protein: CASTLRTGTENTIYF; CDR3 DNA: TGTGCCAGCACCTTAAGGACAGGGACCGAAAACACCATATATTTT; V gene: TRBV9; clone size: -; D gene: TRBD1; J gene: TRBJ1-3
CDR3 protein: CASSSGQINYGYTF; CDR3 DNA: TGTGCCAGCAGCTCCGGACAGATAAACTATGGCTACACCTTC; V gene: TRBV5-4; clone size: -; D gene: -; J gene: TRBJ1-2
CDR3 protein: CASRRSISYQETQYF; CDR3 DNA: TGTGCCAGCAGACGATCAATAAGTTACCAAGAGACCCAGTACTTC; V gene: TRBV7-2; clone size: -; D gene: -; J gene: TRBJ2-5
CDR3 protein: CASSSRSSSSYEQYF; CDR3 DNA: TGTGCCAGCAGCTCCAGAAGTTCCAGCTCCTACGAGCAGTACTTC; V gene: TRBV11-2; clone size: -; D gene: -; J gene: TRBJ2-7
CDR3 protein: CASRPGQGAGGYKRNEQYF; CDR3 DNA: TGTGCCAGCAGACCTGGACAGGGGGCGGGAGGGTACAAAAGAAACGAGCAGTACTTC; V gene: TRBV2; clone size: -; D gene: TRBD1; J gene: TRBJ2-7
CDR3 protein: CASSEGLADTGELFF; CDR3 DNA: TGTGCCAGCAGTGAAGGACTAGCGGACACCGGGGAGCTGTTTTTT; V gene: TRBV25-1; clone size: -; D gene: TRBD2; J gene: TRBJ2-2
CDR3 protein: CASSVALTQGVQETQYF; CDR3 DNA: TGTGCCAGCAGCGTAGCTTTGACACAGGGCGTCCAAGAGACCCAGTACTTC; V gene: TRBV9; clone size: -; D gene: -; J gene: TRBJ2-5
CDR3 protein: CASSRDWTGLKNIQYF; CDR3 DNA: TGCGCCAGCAGCAGAGACTGGACAGGGCTGAAAAACATTCAGTACTTC; V gene: TRBV5-1; clone size: -; D gene: TRBD1; J gene: TRBJ2-4
CDR3 protein: CASSVTRDRSGNTIYF; CDR3 DNA: TGTGCCAGCAGCGTTACCCGGGACCGCTCTGGAAACACCATATATTTT; V gene: TRBV9; clone size: -; D gene: -; J gene: TRBJ1-3
CDR3 protein: CASSRLLGPYTDTQYF; CDR3 DNA: TGTGCCAGCAGCCGCCTTTTGGGCCCGTACACAGATACGCAGTATTTT; V gene: TRBV3-1/TRBV3-2; clone size: once; D gene: -; J gene: TRBJ2-3
CDR3 protein: CASSEANGNQPQHF; CDR3 DNA: TGTGCCAGCAGTGAAGCGAACGGCAATCAGCCCCAGCATTTT; V gene: TRBV2; clone size: once; D gene: -; J gene: TRBJ1-5
CDR3 protein: CASTDRLSNQPQHF; CDR3 DNA: TGTGCCAGCACGGACAGGCTTAGCAATCAGCCCCAGCATTTT; V gene: TRBV19; clone size: -; D gene: TRBD1; J gene: TRBJ1-5
CDR3 protein: CASSKDRGKAGYTF; CDR3 DNA: TGTGCCAGCAGCAAAGACAGGGGGAAAGCTGGCTACACCTTC; V gene: TRBV2; clone size: -; D gene: TRBD1; J gene: TRBJ1-2
CDR3 protein: CASSRTPAYEQYF; CDR3 DNA: TGTGCCAGCAGCCGAACTCCCGCCTACGAGCAGTACTTC; V gene: TRBV3-1/TRBV3-2; clone size: -; D gene: -; J gene: TRBJ2-7
CDR3 protein: CASSYLAGALSYEQYF; CDR3 DNA: TGTGCCAGCAGTTATTTAGCGGGGGCCCTCTCCTACGAGCAGTACTTC; V gene: TRBV28; clone size: once; D gene: TRBD2; J gene: TRBJ2-7
CDR3 protein: CASSQVGANTIYF; CDR3 DNA: TGCGCCAGCAGCCAAGTGGGGGCGAACACCATATATTTT; V gene: TRBV4-1; clone size: -; D gene: -; J gene: TRBJ1-3
CDR3 protein: CASSQARTSGPTDTQYF; CDR3 DNA: TGTGCCAGCAGCCAAGCCCGGACTAGCGGGCCCACAGATACGCAGTATTTT; V gene: TRBV14; clone size: -; D gene: TRBD2; J gene: TRBJ2-3
CDR3 protein: CASSSSTRGQESPLHF; CDR3 DNA: TGCGCCAGCAGCTCCTCCACACGGGGACAGGAATCACCCCTCCACTTT; V gene: TRBV5-1; clone size: -; D gene: TRBD1; J gene: TRBJ1-6
CDR3 protein: CASSESKGINTEAFF; CDR3 DNA: TGCGCCAGCAGTGAGTCTAAAGGGATCAACACTGAAGCTTTCTTT; V gene: TRBV10-2; clone size: -; D gene: -; J gene: TRBJ1-1
CDR3 protein: CASSQDLGLGNSPLHF; CDR3 DNA: TGTGCCAGCAGCCAAGATCTGGGTTTGGGGAATTCACCCCTCCACTTT; V gene: TRBV14; clone size: -; D gene: -; J gene: TRBJ1-6